Sequencing of this T cell receptor beta chain was carried out in a study of T cell repertoires in cytomegalovirus infection (dated by TCRdb to the late 2010s). At the level of the whole study: Peptide stimulations targeted recently identified HLA-C-restricted CMV epitopes, whose presentation resists viral immunomodulation, together with well-studied HLA-B-restricted epitopes. Because public TCR beta signatures pointed to carriage of CMV infection together with the matching HLA type, the HLA type of each donor mattered for the analysis. The investigation overall reported the following: The ex vivo response was dominated by HLA-C-restricted CMV-specific TCR beta clonotypes, which also provided the single most frequent clonotype in two of eight donors. Carriers of CMV infection plus the relevant HLA type were discriminated by the cumulative frequency of public TCR beta family members in the study cohort and in an independent roughly 340-donor cohort.

A note on this clonotype: This clone's antigen is unknown. No much larger clonotype is one base removed from it; base qualities were not supplied.

The treatment or condition label on this specimen signifies: in vitro stimulation with specific CMV peptide epitopes to enrich CMV-specific T cells. Sequencing used an Illumina HiSeq 1500. TCRdb took the public reads, trimmed them with fastp at Q25, ran MiXCR for clone calling and kept in-frame beta chains. Rows with a matching CDR3 protein are joined into one entry that keeps the most common DNA and genes. Recorded for this sample are approximately 110,000 distinct CDR3 sequences; roughly two fifths of them occurred a single time. Jointly, the top ten make up 65% to 75% of the sample. From the cysteine up to the phenylalanine, the CDR3 has a length of 14 residues. The sequence is cut down to CDR3 DNA, 42 bases in frame from base 1. The CDR1 and CDR2 encoded by the germline V gene are MNHNS and SASEGT. Germline trimming: 5 bases from V, 5 bases from J; junction bases outside gene matches: 6.

The source was CD8+ T cells from cultured PBMCs, collected from culture after CMV antigen stimulation. The receptor was isolated from a human donor in good health (CMV status not recorded). Some clones in this sample may be carry-over from other donors' samples. The chain is assembled from TRBV6-1 and TRBJ2-1, and TRBD1 aligns with 7 junction nucleotides. The nucleotides read TGTGCCAGCAGTCAGACAGGGAGCCACAATGAGCAGTTCTTC. Its protein is CASSQTGSHNEQFF.